The clone carrying this TCR beta chain was counted at least ten times. This specimen belongs to a study of spatial heterogeneity in lung cancer. Looking at the study overall: Fewer alpha-chain than beta-chain sequences were consistently detected.

The CDR3 has 17 amino acids. The germline V gene encodes CDR1 MNHNY and CDR2 SVGAGI (reference sequence). V was shortened by 7 bases and J by 0 bases, with 19 bases between the two germline ends. TCRdb processed the 5' RACE reads anew with MiXCR; each CDR3 protein has one entry. The sample lists more than 30,000 distinct CDR3 sequences, 10% seen once, with 25% to 35% in the top ten. Sample time point: blood at routine non-recurrence follow-up after resection. The sequenced material consisted of unsorted whole RNA from tumor, nontumor lung or frozen PBMC. The chain joins TRBV6-6 to TRBJ2-4; D gene ambiguous. Here the sequenced sample was PBMCs, taken at follow-up. The source is a female donor with early-stage non-small cell lung cancer. CDR3 sequence: CASKGGGFRVAKNIQYF. Written as DNA, the CDR3 is TGTGCCAGCAAAGGTGGTGGGTTTAGGGTAGCCAAAAACATTCAGTACTTC.